The clone carrying this T cell receptor (beta chain) showed up just a few times. Germline trimming cut 1 base from V and 10 bases from J; bases unmatched to any gene: 16. The V gene's germline CDR1 is KGHSH and CDR2 LQKENI. CDR3 length equals 17 residues. This sample is part of a study of naive and memory T cell subsets. Four PCR rounds used nested alpha and beta constant region primers plus the SP2 primer. MiXCR was run by TCRdb on the 5' RACE reads, yielding one entry per CDR3 protein. The sample contains tens of thousands of distinct CDR3 sequences, approximately 8% of which appear only once. The library had UMIs added by 3' ligation of an oligonucleotide to TCR cDNA. RNA was extracted from 2 to 3 ml of whole blood of healthy adults.

The chain uses TRBV18 and TRBJ2-1; 7 nucleotides match TRBD1. The source is a female donor in good health. The CDR3 loop reads CASSPRIGGLLNEEQFF. CDR3 DNA sequence: TGTGCCAGCTCACCACGGATAGGGGGCCTTCTCAATGAGGAGCAGTTCTTC.